These 5 T cell receptor beta chains were sequenced from one sample in a study of blood T cell repertoires in COVID-19. Clones were sequenced by immunoSEQ multiplex PCR, and TCRdb holds only the in-frame ones, with some missing. This sample has some 30,000 clones, with 65% to 90% found just once. What was sequenced was peripheral blood. The receptors were gathered from a human donor in a cohort sampled during active COVID-19.

The chain joins TRBV7-9 to TRBJ1-2, with 9 bases fitting TRBD1. The CDR3 is 14 amino acids. V lost 7 bases, J lost 7 bases, and 10 bases stayed unmatched. Germline CDR1 SEHNR, CDR2 FQNEAQ (reference sequence). DNA for the CDR3: TGTGCCAGCAAGAGAGGGACAGGGCATTTTGGCTACACCTTC. The encoded protein is CASKRGTGHFGYTF.

The gene calls are TRBV18 and TRBJ2-1, with D uncertain. This CDR3 comprises 15 residues. V was shortened by 3 bases and J by 0 bases, with 9 bases between the two germline ends. Germline CDR1 and CDR2: KGHSH and LQKENI. CDR3 nucleotides: TGTGCCAGCTCACCTTTACAGAGCTCCTACAATGAGCAGTTCTTC. Amino acid sequence: CASSPLQSSYNEQFF. The complete variable domain, with remaining parts taken from reference TRBV18 and TRBJ2-1, reads NAGVMQNPRHLVRRRGQEARLRCSPMKGHSHVYWYRQLPEEGLKFMVYLQKENIIDESGMPKERFSAEFPKEGPSILRIQQVVRGDSAAYFCASSPLQSSYNEQFFGPGTRLTVL.

This rearrangement joins TRBV3-1 (or the pseudogene TRBV3-2) to TRBJ2-2; TRBD2 aligns across 9 bases. The junction had 7 bases not matched to a gene; V was cut back by 1 base and J by 4 bases. The CDR3 is made up of 17 amino acids. CDR1 is LGHDT, CDR2 YNNKEL, per germline (reference sequence). For the CDR3, the DNA is TGTGCCAGCAGCCAAGTCAGCCTAGCGGGGATCACCGGGGAGCTGTTTTTT. It specifies CASSQVSLAGITGELFF.

This chain connects TRBV13 to TRBJ2-5, with 8 bases matching TRBD1. V was pared by 2 bases and J by 5 bases, with 7 bases of the junction left unmatched. The CDR3 consists of 15 residues. Germline assignment: CDR1 PRHDT and CDR2 FYEKMQ (reference sequence). CDR3 residues: CASSLQGAYVETQYF. As DNA, the CDR3 is TGTGCCAGCAGCTTACAGGGGGCGTATGTGGAGACCCAGTACTTC.

This chain links TRBV6-5 with TRBJ1-5, with 8 nucleotides matching TRBD1. Per the germline V gene, CDR1 is MNHEY and CDR2 is SVGAGI. CDR3 length: 14 amino acids. The ends lost 6 bases at V and 7 bases at J; junction bases unmatched: 8. This chain's CDR3 is CASRPGQVWQPQHF. The CDR3 DNA reads as TGTGCCAGCAGACCGGGACAGGTTTGGCAGCCCCAGCATTTT.